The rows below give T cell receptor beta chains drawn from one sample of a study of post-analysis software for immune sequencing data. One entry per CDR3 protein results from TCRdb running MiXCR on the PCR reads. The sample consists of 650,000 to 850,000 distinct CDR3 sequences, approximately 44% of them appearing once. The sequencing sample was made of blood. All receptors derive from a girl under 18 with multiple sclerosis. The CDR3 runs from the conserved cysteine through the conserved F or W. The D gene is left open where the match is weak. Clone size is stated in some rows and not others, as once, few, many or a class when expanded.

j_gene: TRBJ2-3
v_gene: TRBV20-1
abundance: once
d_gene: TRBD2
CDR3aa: CSAITGRLAGVLGTDTQYF
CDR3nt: TGCAGTGCTATAACTGGACGACTAGCGGGAGTACTAGGGACAGATACGCAGTATTTT

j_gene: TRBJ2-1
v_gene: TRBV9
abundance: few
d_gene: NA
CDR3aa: CASSVEPAYNEQFF
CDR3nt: TGTGCCAGCAGCGTAGAGCCAGCCTACAATGAGCAGTTCTTC

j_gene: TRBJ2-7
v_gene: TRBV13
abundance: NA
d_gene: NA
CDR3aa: CASSPGTDYYEQYF
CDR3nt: TGTGCCAGCAGCCCAGGGACGGACTACTACGAGCAGTACTTC

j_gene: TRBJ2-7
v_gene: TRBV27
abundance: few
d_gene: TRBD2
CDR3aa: CASRPGGLGYEQYF
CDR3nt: TGTGCCAGCAGACCCGGGGGACTAGGCTACGAGCAGTACTTC

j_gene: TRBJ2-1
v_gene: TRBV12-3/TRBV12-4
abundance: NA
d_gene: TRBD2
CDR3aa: CASRKVAGGLYNEQFF
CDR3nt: TGTGCCAGCAGAAAGGTAGCGGGAGGACTCTACAATGAGCAGTTCTTC

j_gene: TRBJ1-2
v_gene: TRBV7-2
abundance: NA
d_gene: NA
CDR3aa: CASSPQTVTWLGYTF
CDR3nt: TGTGCCAGCAGCCCTCAGACCGTAACTTGGCTTGGCTACACCTTC

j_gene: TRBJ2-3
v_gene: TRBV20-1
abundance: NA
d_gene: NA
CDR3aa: CSARDGSTSTDTQYF
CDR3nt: TGCAGTGCTAGAGATGGATCGACTAGCACAGATACGCAGTATTTT

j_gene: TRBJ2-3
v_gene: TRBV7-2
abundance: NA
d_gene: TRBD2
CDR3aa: CASSPGLAGLADTQYF
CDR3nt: TGTGCCAGCAGCCCCGGACTAGCGGGGTTGGCAGATACGCAGTATTTT

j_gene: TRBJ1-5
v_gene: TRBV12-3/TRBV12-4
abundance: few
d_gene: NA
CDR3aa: CASSFQMTGVNQPQHF
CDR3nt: TGTGCCAGCAGTTTTCAGATGACGGGGGTCAATCAGCCCCAGCATTTT

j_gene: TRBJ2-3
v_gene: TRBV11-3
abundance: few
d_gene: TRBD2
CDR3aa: CASSLASGRSTDTQYF
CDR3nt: TGTGCCAGCAGCTTGGCTAGCGGGAGAAGCACAGATACGCAGTATTTT

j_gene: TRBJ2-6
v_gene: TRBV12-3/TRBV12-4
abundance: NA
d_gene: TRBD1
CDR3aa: CASRTGLLSGANVRTF
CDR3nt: TGTGCCAGTCGGACAGGATTACTCTCTGGGGCCAACGTCCGGACTTTC

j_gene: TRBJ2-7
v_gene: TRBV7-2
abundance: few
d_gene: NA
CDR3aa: CASSPSAGKSYEQYF
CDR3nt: TGTGCCAGCAGCCCCTCGGCAGGGAAATCCTACGAGCAGTACTTC

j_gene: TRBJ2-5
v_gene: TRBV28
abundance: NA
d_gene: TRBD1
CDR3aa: CASRGGDRAKETQYF
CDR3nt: TGTGCCAGCAGAGGGGGGGACAGGGCTAAAGAGACCCAGTACTTC

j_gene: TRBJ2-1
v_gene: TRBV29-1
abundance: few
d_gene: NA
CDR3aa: CSGAGTLSYNEQFF
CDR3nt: TGCAGCGGCGCCGGGACACTCTCCTACAATGAGCAGTTCTTC

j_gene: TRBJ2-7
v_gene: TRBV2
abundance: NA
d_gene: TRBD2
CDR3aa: CASSGEREGPRDEQYF
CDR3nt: TGTGCCAGCAGTGGAGAGAGGGAGGGCCCTCGGGACGAGCAGTACTTC

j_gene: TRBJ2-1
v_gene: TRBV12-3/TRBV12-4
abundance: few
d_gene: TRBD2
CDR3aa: CASSEREGRGNEQFF
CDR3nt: TGTGCCAGCAGCGAGCGGGAGGGCCGAGGGAATGAGCAGTTCTTC

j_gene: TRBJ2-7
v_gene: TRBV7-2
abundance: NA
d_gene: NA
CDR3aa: CASSLAGRKPYEQYF
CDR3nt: TGTGCCAGCAGCTTAGCGGGCAGGAAACCCTACGAGCAGTACTTC

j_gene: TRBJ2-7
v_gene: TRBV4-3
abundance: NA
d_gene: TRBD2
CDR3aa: CASSQDGRLAGVYGQYF
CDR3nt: TGCGCCAGCAGCCAAGATGGGCGACTAGCGGGGGTTTACGGGCAGTACTTC

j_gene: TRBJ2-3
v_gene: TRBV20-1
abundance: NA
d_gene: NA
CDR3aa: CSARVGGSSTDTQYF
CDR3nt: TGCAGTGCTAGAGTGGGGGGATCTAGCACAGATACGCAGTATTTT

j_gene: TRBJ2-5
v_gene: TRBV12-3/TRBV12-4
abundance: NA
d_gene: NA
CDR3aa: CASSFRGSRKTQYF
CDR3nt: TGTGCCAGCAGTTTTAGAGGGAGCAGGAAGACCCAGTACTTC

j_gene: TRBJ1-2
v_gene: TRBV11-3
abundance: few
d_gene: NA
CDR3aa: CASSNPHSGMEYGYTF
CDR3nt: TGTGCCAGCAGCAATCCCCATTCAGGGATGGAGTATGGCTACACCTTC

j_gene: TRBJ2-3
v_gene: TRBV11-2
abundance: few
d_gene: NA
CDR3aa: CASSLVYPPNTDTQYF
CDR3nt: TGTGCCAGCAGCTTAGTTTACCCGCCCAACACAGATACGCAGTATTTT

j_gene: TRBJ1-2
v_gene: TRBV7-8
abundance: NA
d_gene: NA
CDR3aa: CASSVQNNYGYTF
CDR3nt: TGTGCCAGCAGCGTACAGAATAACTATGGCTACACCTTC

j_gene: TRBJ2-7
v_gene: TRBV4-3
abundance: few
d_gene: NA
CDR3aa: CASSQTTGARTNPGYEQYF
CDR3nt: TGCGCCAGCAGCCAAACGACAGGAGCACGCACCAATCCCGGCTACGAGCAGTACTTC

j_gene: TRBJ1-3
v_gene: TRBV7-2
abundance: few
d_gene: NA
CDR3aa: CASSLLVGNTIYF
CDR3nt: TGTGCCAGCAGCTTATTGGTTGGAAACACCATATATTTT

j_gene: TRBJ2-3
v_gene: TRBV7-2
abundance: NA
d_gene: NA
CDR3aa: CASSPRVVADTQYF
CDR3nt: TGTGCCAGCAGCCCGCGGGTGGTGGCAGATACGCAGTATTTT

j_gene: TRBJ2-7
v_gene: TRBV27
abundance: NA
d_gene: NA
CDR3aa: CAGRPRGSSGYEQYF
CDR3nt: TGTGCCGGCAGACCAAGGGGCTCCTCGGGATACGAGCAGTACTTC

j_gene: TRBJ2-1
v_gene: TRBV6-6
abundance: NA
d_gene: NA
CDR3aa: CASSSLPYNEQFF
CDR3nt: TGTGCCAGCAGCTCTCTCCCCTACAATGAGCAGTTCTTC

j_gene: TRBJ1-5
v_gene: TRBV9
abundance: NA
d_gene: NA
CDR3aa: CASSADDSNQPQHF
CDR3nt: TGTGCCAGCAGCGCGGACGACAGCAATCAGCCCCAGCATTTT

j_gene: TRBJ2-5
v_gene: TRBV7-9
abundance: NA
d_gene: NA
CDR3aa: CASSPGIWETQYF
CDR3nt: TGTGCCAGCAGCCCTGGAATCTGGGAGACCCAGTACTTC

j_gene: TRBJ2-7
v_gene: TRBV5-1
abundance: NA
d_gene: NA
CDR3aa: CASSLAGGGIYEQYF
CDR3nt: TGCGCCAGCAGCTTGGCCGGCGGGGGCATCTACGAGCAGTACTTC

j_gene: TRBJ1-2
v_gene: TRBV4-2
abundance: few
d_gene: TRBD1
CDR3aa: CASSNTGGDYGYTF
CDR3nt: TGTGCCAGCAGCAATACAGGGGGGGACTATGGCTACACCTTC

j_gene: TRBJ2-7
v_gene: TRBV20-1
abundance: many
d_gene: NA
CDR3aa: CSLEGPQSYEQYF
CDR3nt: TGCAGTCTGGAGGGGCCACAATCCTACGAGCAGTACTTC

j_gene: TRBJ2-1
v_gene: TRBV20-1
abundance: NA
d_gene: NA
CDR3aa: CSARSQGPGYNEQFF
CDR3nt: TGCAGTGCTAGATCACAGGGACCAGGTTACAATGAGCAGTTCTTC

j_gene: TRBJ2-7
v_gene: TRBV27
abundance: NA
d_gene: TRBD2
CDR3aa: CASSLARGLAGISYEQYF
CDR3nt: TGTGCCAGCAGTCTAGCTCGCGGACTAGCGGGCATTTCCTACGAGCAGTACTTC

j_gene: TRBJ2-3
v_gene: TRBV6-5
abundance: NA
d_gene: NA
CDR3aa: CASSSPQYTDTQYF
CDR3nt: TGTGCCAGCAGTTCCCCACAGTACACAGATACGCAGTATTTT

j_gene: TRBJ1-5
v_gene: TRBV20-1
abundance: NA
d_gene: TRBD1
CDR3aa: CSVNRDRDQPQHF
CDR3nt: TGCAGTGTCAACCGGGACAGGGATCAGCCCCAGCATTTT

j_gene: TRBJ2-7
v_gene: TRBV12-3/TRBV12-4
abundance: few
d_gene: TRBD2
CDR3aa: CASRLAGFEQYF
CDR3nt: TGTGCCAGCAGACTAGCGGGATTCGAGCAGTACTTC

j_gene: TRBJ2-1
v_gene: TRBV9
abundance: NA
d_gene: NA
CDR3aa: CASSVGGLGGGEQFF
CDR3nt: TGTGCCAGCAGCGTAGGGGGGTTGGGGGGCGGTGAGCAGTTCTTC

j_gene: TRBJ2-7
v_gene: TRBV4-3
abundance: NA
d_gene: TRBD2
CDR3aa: CASSQETRLAGYYEQYF
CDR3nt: TGCGCCAGCAGCCAAGAAACTCGCCTAGCGGGTTACTACGAGCAGTACTTC

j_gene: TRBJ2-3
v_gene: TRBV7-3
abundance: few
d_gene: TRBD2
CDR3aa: CASSETSPPTTQYF
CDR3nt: TGTGCCAGCAGCGAGACTAGCCCCCCAACTACGCAGTATTTT

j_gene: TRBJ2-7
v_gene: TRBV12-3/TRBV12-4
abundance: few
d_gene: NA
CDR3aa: CASSLPQTGQYF
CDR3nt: TGTGCCAGCAGTTTACCGCAGACAGGGCAGTACTTC

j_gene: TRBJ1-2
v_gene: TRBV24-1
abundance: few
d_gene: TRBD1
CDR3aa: CATSEWTGSSYGYTF
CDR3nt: TGTGCCACCAGTGAGTGGACAGGGTCTTCCTATGGCTACACCTTC

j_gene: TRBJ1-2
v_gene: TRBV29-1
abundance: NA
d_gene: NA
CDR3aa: CSVAGVNGYTF
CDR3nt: TGCAGCGTTGCCGGGGTTAATGGCTACACCTTC

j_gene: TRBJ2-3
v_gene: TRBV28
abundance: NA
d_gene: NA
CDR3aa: CASRDTTADTQYF
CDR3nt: TGTGCCAGCCGGGACACCACAGCAGATACGCAGTATTTT

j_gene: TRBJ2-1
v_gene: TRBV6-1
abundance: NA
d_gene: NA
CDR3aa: CASSANWEQFF
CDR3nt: TGTGCCAGCAGCGCTAATTGGGAGCAGTTCTTC

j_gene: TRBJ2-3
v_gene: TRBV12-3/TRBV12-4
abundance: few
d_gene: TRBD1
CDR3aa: CASSISTGADTQYF
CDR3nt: TGTGCCAGCAGCATATCCACAGGGGCAGATACGCAGTATTTT

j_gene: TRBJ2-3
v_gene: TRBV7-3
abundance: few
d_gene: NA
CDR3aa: CASSLSGFSSTDTQYF
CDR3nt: TGTGCCAGCAGCTTATCGGGCTTTTCTAGCACAGATACGCAGTATTTT

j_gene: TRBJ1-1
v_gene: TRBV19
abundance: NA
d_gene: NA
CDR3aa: CASSALGGLTEAFF
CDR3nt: TGTGCCAGTAGTGCCCTTGGGGGGCTGACTGAAGCTTTCTTT

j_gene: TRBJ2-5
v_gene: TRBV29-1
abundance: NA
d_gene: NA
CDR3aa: CSAQNEWRGQSQETQYF
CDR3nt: TGCAGCGCCCAGAATGAGTGGCGGGGACAGAGCCAAGAGACCCAGTACTTC

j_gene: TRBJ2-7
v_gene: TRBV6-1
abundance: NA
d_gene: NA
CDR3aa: CASSEGVRIYEQYF
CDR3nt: TGTGCCAGCAGTGAAGGAGTCAGAATCTACGAGCAGTACTTC

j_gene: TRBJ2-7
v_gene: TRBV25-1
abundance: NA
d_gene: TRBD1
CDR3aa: CASSEWDSPYEQYF
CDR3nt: TGTGCCAGCAGTGAATGGGACAGTCCCTACGAGCAGTACTTC

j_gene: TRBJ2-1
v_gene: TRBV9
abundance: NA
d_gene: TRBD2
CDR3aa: CASSGSGRADEQFF
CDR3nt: TGTGCCAGCAGCGGTAGCGGGAGAGCGGATGAGCAGTTCTTC

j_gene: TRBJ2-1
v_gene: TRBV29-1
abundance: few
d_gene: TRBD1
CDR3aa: CSVDGTEYYNEQFF
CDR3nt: TGCAGCGTTGATGGGACAGAATACTACAATGAGCAGTTCTTC